Reported below is one T cell receptor beta chain. Its target is unknown. Germline values: CDR1 WNHNN, CDR2 SYGVQD (reference sequence). The CDR3 extends over 13 amino acids. Between the trimmed V and J ends, which lost 2 bases and 8 bases, there was a span of 9 bases. The data stem from a study of T cell responses to AZD1222 COVID-19 vaccine. Sequencing was performed with immunoSEQ multiplex PCR; in TCRdb, only in-frame clones are kept and a portion is missing. Counted here are around 140,000 clones, about 94% occurring once; the ten biggest clones make up 5.1%. Study results and caveats: Samples come after the peak T cell response, not at day 14.

The clonotype originates from an adult in good health. The sequenced sample was peripheral blood, obtained on day 0 of AZD1222 vaccination. The rearrangement links TRBV10-1 to TRBJ1-4; unclear D gene. CDR3 residues: CASSEGRSEKLFF. The CDR3 nucleotides read TGCGCCAGCAGTGAGGGGAGAAGCGAAAAACTGTTTTTT.